The following is a T cell receptor beta chain sequence with its context. These data are taken from a study of blood T cell repertoires in COVID-19. Overall study: Whether acute or convalescent, the COVID-19 samples came from the United States, Italy and Spain.

The CDR3 has 11 residues. Germline V gene sequence: CDR1 LNHDA, CDR2 SQIVND (reference sequence). V lost 9 bases and J lost 9, with 13 bases in between. Original handling: Estimation of nucleated cell counts relied on the amplification of reference gene primers. Profiled with immunoSEQ multiplex PCR; TCRdb holds only in-frame clones, not every one. The V and J calls and clone size were taken over from that table, and D and trimming were inferred from the DNA. The repertoire has more than 120,000 clones, about 92% of them found once; the top ten carry 1.5% to 2%. The sample consisted of peripheral blood. This chain joins TRBV19 and TRBJ2-3; D perhaps matches TRBD2 (6 bases). This TCR was sampled from a human donor in a cohort sampled during active COVID-19. In nucleotides, the CDR3 is TGTGCCAGCCTTTACCGGGAGACGCAGTATTTT. It translates to CASLYRETQYF.